This T cell receptor beta chain was sequenced during a study of OX40 agonist ivuxolimab in advanced cancers. In the study overall: Ivuxolimab, an antibody that agonizes OX40 (CD134), was administered to the patients. Study-wide points: Averaged across samples, CD8+ T cells carried more expanded clones than CD4+ did. Clonal expansion was among the lowest in partial responders at 0.1-3.0 mg/kg, especially CD8+.

Exclusion of a patient followed from autoimmune disease history or systemic immunosuppression. CDR1 LNHDA and CDR2 SQIVND come from the germline V gene (reference sequence). This CDR3 comprises 12 residues. The germline V and J ends were trimmed by 7 bases and 6 bases, with 7 bases remaining between them. Assay: immunoSEQ multiplex PCR; the TCRdb copy retains only in-frame clones and omits some. The data contain about 120,000 clones, 75% to 90% of them singletons. Notes on this clone: Antigen unknown.

This sequence joins TRBV19 and TRBJ1-6; D is ambiguous. Material: CD4+ or CD8+ T cells sorted from blood, obtained in a trial of the OX40 agonist ivuxolimab. This clonotype was obtained from an adult with an advanced solid tumor such as melanoma, head and neck, liver or kidney cancer. The CDR3, as DNA: TGTGCCAGTAAGCAGCTTAATTCACCCCTCCACTTT. It encodes CASKQLNSPLHF.